This T cell receptor beta chain emerged from a study of beta chain features in type 1 diabetes. As every portion of the isolated RNA was reverse transcribed, the sequencing read expressed TCRB transcripts. Data came from immunoSEQ multiplex PCR; TCRdb stores just in-frame clones and leaves some out. The repertoire holds around 140,000 clones, with 9.7% as singletons. Germline-derived CDR1 and CDR2 are ENHRY and SYGVKD. CDR3 length equals 13 residues. With 6 bases removed from V and 0 bases from J, the gap between germline ends came to 6 bases. Sorting that relied on CD45RO/CCR7/CD25/CD127/CD95/CD27 yielded CD4+ naive, central memory, regulatory and stem cell-like memory cells. The table lists this clone with many counts. Its antigen is as yet unknown. Study-wide findings and caveats: Type 1 diabetes patients had fewer VDJ junction insertions and more deletions. Type 1 diabetes patients had moderately but significantly shorter TCRB CDR3s in all four CD4+ subsets.

The V gene is TRBV10-3, the J gene TRBJ1-3, with TRBD1 as a possible D gene (6 bases). This receptor was obtained from a woman in her 40s in good health. The sample taken for sequencing was central memory CD4+ T cells from blood. In DNA, the CDR3 is TGTGCCATCAGGGACAGCTCTGGAAACACCATATATTTT. This codes for CAIRDSSGNTIYF.